These 25 T cell receptor beta chains came from one sample sequenced in a study of shared clonotypes between healthy human individuals. Here immunoSEQ multiplex PCR was the method, and the copy in TCRdb shows in-frame clones only, minus some. The sample comprises hundreds of thousands of clones, 60% to 80% of which are singletons, and under 2% rests with the top ten. Sequencing input: memory CD4+ T cells sorted from blood. Subset described: CD45RA-negative fraction. The origin of the receptors is a woman aged 25 to 39 in good health.

The rearrangement links TRBV7-2 to TRBJ2-1, with D perhaps matching TRBD2 (6 bases). This CDR3 region has 16 residues. Germline CDR1 is SGHTA and CDR2 is FQGNSA. Trimming stripped 3 bases from V and 6 bases from J, with 18 bases between. For the CDR3, the DNA is TGTGCCAGCAGCTTGGAGGGGCGGCAGAGGGGCAATGAGCAGTTCTTC. This gives the protein CASSLEGRQRGNEQFF.

In this sample, this clone turned up a few times. J is TRBJ2-3 and V is TRBV9; D is perhaps TRBD2 (6 bases). V was shortened by 1 base and J by 6 bases, with 15 bases between the two germline ends. The germline gives CDR1 SGDLS, CDR2 YYNGEE. This CDR3 is built from 15 residues. Here the CDR3 reads CASSVRRGFGDTQYF. The CDR3 DNA reads TGTGCCAGCAGCGTACGGCGGGGTTTCGGGGATACGCAGTATTTT. Combining the CDR3 with reference TRBV9 and TRBJ2-3 gives the whole variable domain DSGVTQTPKHLITATGQRVTLRCSPRSGDLSVYWYQQSLDQGLQFLIQYYNGEERAKGNILERFSAQQFPDLHSELNLSSLELGDSALYFCASSVRRGFGDTQYFGPGTRLTVL.

This clone was counted a few times. The V call is TRBV15, the J call TRBJ1-1; tentative D call: TRBD1 (5 bases). This CDR3 is built from 16 residues. Deletions cut 3 bases from V and 2 bases from J, with 16 bases between. Germline values: CDR1 LNHNV, CDR2 YYDKDF (reference sequence). The CDR3 DNA is TGTGCCACCAGCAGGGGGAGGGGAAAGGGAAACACTGAAGCTTTCTTT. It translates to CATSRGRGKGNTEAFF.

The V gene is TRBV28, the J gene TRBJ2-1; 10 bases fit TRBD1. After removal of 5 bases from V and 5 bases from J, the junction contained 12 bases not matched to a gene. The germline V gene encodes CDR1 MDHEN and CDR2 SYDVKM. This CDR3 is 17 amino acids long. The CDR3 sequence: CASSPWGGTGAHNEQFF. The CDR3 nucleotides read TGTGCCAGCAGTCCATGGGGCGGGACAGGGGCCCACAATGAGCAGTTCTTC.

This clone is a singleton in its sample. The CDR3 bases are TGTGCCAGCAGCCGTTCGGGGAGCTCCTACAATGAGCAGTTCTTC. Amino acid sequence: CASSRSGSSYNEQFF. The chain employs TRBV7-7 and TRBJ2-1; TRBD2 might be the D (5 bases). The CDR3 contains 15 residues. CDR1 and CDR2 (germline): SSHAT, FNYEAQ (reference sequence). The V end was cut by 5 bases, the J end by 0 bases, with 11 bases between.

The chain employs TRBV10-2 and TRBJ2-2, with 9 bases matching TRBD1. The junction had 11 bases not matched to a gene; V was cut back by 3 bases and J by 3 bases. This CDR3 is built from 18 residues. CDR1 and CDR2 from the germline V gene are WSHSY and SAAADI. The CDR3 region is CASSDPKGTGFDTGELFF. For the CDR3, the DNA is TGCGCCAGCAGTGACCCCAAGGGGACAGGGTTCGACACCGGGGAGCTGTTTTTT.

The chain carries TRBV28 and TRBJ1-2, with D maybe TRBD1 (6 bases). CDR3 length: 14 residues. Trimming removed 5 bases at V and 10 bases at J, with 20 bases between. The germline gives CDR1 MDHEN, CDR2 SYDVKM. The CDR3 sequence: CASSPSRGQDYYTF. As DNA, the CDR3 is TGTGCCAGCAGTCCATCCCGGGGGCAGGATTACTACACCTTC.

This chain connects TRBV5-1 to TRBJ2-7; a weak D match, TRBD2 (5 bases). Germline loops: CDR1 SGHRS, CDR2 YFSETQ. This CDR3 has 15 amino acids. V dropped 5 bases and J dropped 5 bases, with 20 bases sitting between them. CDR3 residues: CASRMYGGLGNEQYF. The CDR3 DNA reads as TGCGCCAGCAGGATGTATGGCGGGTTGGGGAACGAGCAGTACTTC.

The rearrangement joins TRBV7-9 to TRBJ2-3; D remains ambiguous. V lost 5 bases, J lost 0 bases, and 15 bases lay in between. The germline CDR1 and CDR2 sequences are SEHNR and FQNEAQ (reference sequence). This CDR3 comprises 16 residues. CDR3 bases: TGTGCCAGCAGCCCGTTGGGCAGTTCAAGCACAGATACGCAGTATTTT. This encodes CASSPLGSSSTDTQYF.

The V call is TRBV6-5, the J call TRBJ1-2, with D unclear. The CDR3 runs to 16 residues. Trimming took 0 bases from V and 3 from J, leaving 14 bases between them. CDR1 and CDR2 from the germline V gene are MNHEY and SVGAGI. The CDR3 coding sequence is TGTGCCAGCAGTTACTCTAGAGCATCGGAGGACTATGGCTACACCTTC. Translated: CASSYSRASEDYGYTF.

This chain links TRBV11-2 with TRBJ2-7; 7 bases align to TRBD2. Germline V gene lookup returns CDR1 SGHAT and CDR2 FQNNGV. The CDR3 covers 14 residues. Unmatched junction bases numbered 5, after V lost 3 bases and J lost 3 bases. CDR3 coding DNA: TGTGCCAGCAGCTTTGGGGGGGAAGGCTACGAGCAGTACTTC. The encoded protein is CASSFGGEGYEQYF.

The rearrangement joins TRBV6-5 to TRBJ1-2, with D uncertain. The CDR3 has 12 residues. Germline V gives CDR1 MNHEY, CDR2 SVGAGI. Trimming took off 6 bases at V and 8 bases at J, with 13 bases between the two ends. The CDR3 spells CASRDQAWGYTF. The CDR3 DNA reads as TGTGCCAGCAGGGACCAGGCCTGGGGCTACACCTTC.

This clone was found a few times. This CDR3 is also generated by other DNA sequences in the sample. This chain joins TRBV7-2 and TRBJ2-3; D is undetermined. Germline CDR1 reads SGHTA; CDR2 reads FQGNSA. The CDR3 totals 14 residues. V was clipped by 4 bases and J by 2 bases, with 10 bases between them. For the CDR3, the DNA is TGTGCCAGCAGCTCATACCTGGCCACAGATACGCAGTATTTT. Protein product: CASSSYLATDTQYF.

A single count supports this clone. An end of the junction differs from the germline gene, which may be a read error. The chain has TRBV27 and TRBJ2-7, with TRBD1 matching 7 bases. Per the germline V gene, CDR1 is MNHEY and CDR2 is SMNVEV (reference sequence). The CDR3 covers 15 residues. CDR3 protein: CATSFRPGQFSEQYF. The DNA for the CDR3 is TGTGCCACCAGTTTCAGGCCGGGACAGTTTAGCGAGCAGTACTTC.

The CDR3 region is CASTTGGAKNIQYF. The DNA of the CDR3 is TGTGCCAGTACTACAGGGGGGGCCAAAAACATTCAGTACTTC. The rearrangement links TRBV19 to TRBJ2-4; 8 positions agree with TRBD1. The CDR3 spans 14 residues. J lost 1 base, V lost 7 bases, and 3 bases had no gene match. In germline, CDR1 is LNHDA, CDR2 SQIVND (reference sequence). Based on the CDR3 plus reference TRBV19 and TRBJ2-4, the full variable domain is DGGITQSPKYLFRKEGQNVTLSCEQNLNHDAMYWYRQDPGQGLRLIYYSQIVNDFQKGDIAEGYSVSREKKESFPLTVTSAQKNPTAFYLCASTTGGAKNIQYFGAGTRLSVL.

The V and J genes are TRBV18 and TRBJ1-3; 7 bases align to TRBD1. The germline gives CDR1 KGHSH, CDR2 LQKENI. This CDR3 is 16 amino acids long. V lost 6 bases to trimming and J lost 0 bases; unmatched junction nucleotides: 8. CDR3 in DNA: TGTGCCAGCTCTCACGGACAGGCCCACTCTGGAAACACCATATATTTT. Its translation is CASSHGQAHSGNTIYF.

This clone was seen once. The V and J genes are TRBV18 and TRBJ2-7; possibly TRBD2 for D (5 bases). Trimming took 3 bases from V and 3 from J, leaving 24 bases between them. This CDR3 has 18 residues. CDR1 is KGHSH and CDR2 is LQKENI in the germline V gene. Here the CDR3 DNA reads TGTGCCAGCTCACCCAAAGTCGGTTTGTTGAGGGCAGACTACGAGCAGTACTTC. Protein sequence: CASSPKVGLLRADYEQYF.

The sample holds one count of this clone. The genes are TRBV25-1 and TRBJ1-1; D call uncertain. V dropped 1 base and J dropped 4 bases, with 10 bases sitting between them. The germline gives CDR1 MGHDK, CDR2 SYGVNS. This CDR3 contains 14 residues. Here the CDR3 reads CASSEFVGSTEAFF. For the CDR3, the DNA is TGTGCCAGCAGTGAATTTGTGGGTTCCACTGAAGCTTTCTTT.

The chain is built from TRBV19 and TRBJ2-1; D unresolved. CDR1 LNHDA and CDR2 SQIVND come from the germline V gene (reference sequence). Trimming pared 3 bases from V and 6 bases from J, leaving 12 bases between. This CDR3 comprises 14 residues. CDR3 protein: CASSIRWTGNEQFF. CDR3 bases: TGTGCCAGTAGTATTAGATGGACCGGCAATGAGCAGTTCTTC. The whole variable domain, filled in from reference TRBV19 and TRBJ2-1, reads DGGITQSPKYLFRKEGQNVTLSCEQNLNHDAMYWYRQDPGQGLRLIYYSQIVNDFQKGDIAEGYSVSREKKESFPLTVTSAQKNPTAFYLCASSIRWTGNEQFFGPGTRLTVL.

V usage is TRBV19 and J usage is TRBJ2-5; 8 bases map to TRBD1. Per germline, CDR1 LNHDA and CDR2 SQIVND (reference sequence). The junction had 12 bases not matched to a gene; V was cut back by 4 bases and J by 5 bases. This CDR3 has 16 residues. CDR3 amino acids: CASSTRSRGRRETQYF. The CDR3 region has the DNA TGTGCCAGTAGTACCCGCTCCAGGGGGCGCAGGGAGACCCAGTACTTC.

The chain employs TRBV4-1 and TRBJ2-5, with a weak D call TRBD2 (5 bases). The better agreement between TRBJ2-7 and the DNA end casts doubt on the J call. The CDR3 runs 17 residues. Germline CDR1 is MGHRA and CDR2 is YSYEKL. The CDR3 sequence: CASSRKHGSPGSYEQYF. CDR3 DNA: TGCGCCAGCAGCCGCAAGCATGGGAGTCCCGGCTCCTACGAGCAGTACTTC.

This clone is a singleton in its sample. A read error likely explains this, since a far larger clone differs by one base. The chain uses TRBV19 and TRBJ2-2; possible D gene TRBD2, 5 bases. The germline CDR1 and CDR2 sequences are LNHDA and SQIVND (reference sequence). The CDR3 has 14 residues. Deletions cut 7 bases from V and 9 bases from J, with 18 bases between. The CDR3 region has the DNA TGTGCCAGTAATTTCTCCCGGGAAAGCAGGGAGCTGTTTTTT. It is translated as CASNFSRESRELFF.

Comment on this clone: At the DNA level, this CDR3 is encoded by other sequences in the same sample as well. V gene TRBV19 combines with J gene TRBJ1-2; 9 bases line up with TRBD1. Germline lookup yields CDR1 LNHDA and CDR2 SQIVND (reference sequence). CDR3 length: 14 amino acids. The junction had 9 bases not matched to a gene; V was cut back by 7 bases and J by 6 bases. This chain's CDR3 is CASTTGQGRNGYTF. The DNA of the CDR3 is TGTGCCAGTACCACGGGACAGGGACGAAATGGCTACACCTTC. The whole variable domain, remainder taken from reference TRBV19 and TRBJ1-2, is DGGITQSPKYLFRKEGQNVTLSCEQNLNHDAMYWYRQDPGQGLRLIYYSQIVNDFQKGDIAEGYSVSREKKESFPLTVTSAQKNPTAFYLCASTTGQGRNGYTFGSGTRLTVV.

This clone appeared a few times. The CDR3: CASSFVLGEGISEAFF. In DNA form, the CDR3 reads TGTGCCAGCAGCTTCGTCCTGGGGGAGGGCATCTCTGAAGCTTTCTTT. The V gene is TRBV7-2, the J gene TRBJ1-1; D might be TRBD1 (5 bases). The CDR3 sequence is 16 residues long. Trimming left V 3 bases short and J 6 bases short, with 20 bases between. The V gene's germline CDR1 is SGHTA and CDR2 FQGNSA.

This clone was observed once. The V and J genes are TRBV1 and TRBJ1-5. TRBV1 is deemed a pseudogene. The CDR3 consists of 20 residues. The chain's CDR3 is CTSSQGPRAGGICSNQPQHF. The CDR3 bases are TGCACCAGCAGCCAAGGCCCCCGGGCTGGGGGGATATGTAGCAATCAGCCCCAGCATTTT.